These 6 T cell receptor beta chains originate from one sample sequenced in a study of T cells in Graves' hyperthyroidism and ophthalmopathy. The source material, RNA transcripts, was used to amplify TCR beta CDR3 regions. First-round RT-PCR targeting the TCR CDR3 was performed with the HTBI primer set. MiXCR, run by TCRdb on the multiplex PCR reads, gives a single entry per CDR3 protein. Of roughly 510,000 distinct CDR3 sequences detected, over 35% appear once; the ten largest clones hold about two fifths. The sequencing input was peripheral blood or thyroid tissue (not recorded which). The source of these receptors is an adult woman with Graves' disease, either hyperthyroidism or ophthalmopathy (not recorded which).

This clonotype was picked up many times. This rearrangement joins TRBV7-9 to TRBJ2-7; TRBD1 aligns across 9 bases. Per the germline V gene, CDR1 is SEHNR and CDR2 is FQNEAQ (reference sequence). Trimming removed 5 bases from V and 6 bases from J; junction bases left unmatched: 5. This CDR3 has 13 residues. Written as DNA, the CDR3 is TGTGCCAGCAGCCACCGGGACAGGGTCGAGCAGTACTTC. Translation: CASSHRDRVEQYF.

This clonotype came up many times. The rearrangement uses TRBV5-8 and TRBJ1-6, with D possibly being TRBD1 (6 bases). In germline, CDR1 is SGHTS, CDR2 YDEGEE. The V end lost 6 bases, the J end lost 9 bases, and 16 bases lay between the germline ends. The CDR3 spans 14 residues. For the CDR3, the DNA is TGTGCCAGCAATTACCAGGGGACGGGTTCACCCCTCCACTTT. This codes for CASNYQGTGSPLHF.

Regarding this clonotype: With a much larger clone just one base away, this may be a read error. This sequence joins TRBV4-1 and TRBJ1-4, with 8 bases identical to TRBD1. The CDR3 loop spans 15 amino acids. Germline values: CDR1 MGHRA, CDR2 YSYEKL. The V and J ends lost 2 bases and 7 bases, in that order; junction bases with no gene match: 6. CDR3 in amino acids: CASSQQTGACEKLFF. The CDR3 DNA follows: TGCGCCAGCAGCCAACAGACAGGGGCTTGTGAAAAACTGTTTTTT.

Comments on this clonotype: This may arise from a read error, as a much more abundant clone is one base away. The chain carries TRBV5-6 and TRBJ1-4; D is uncertain. The V end was cut by 4 bases, the J end by 3 bases, with 13 bases between. The length of the CDR3 is 15 residues. The germline V gene encodes CDR1 SGHDT and CDR2 YYEEEE. The CDR3, as DNA: TGTGCCAGCAGCCGCTGGGCAGGACCTAATGAAAAACTGTTTTTT. Protein sequence: CASSRWAGPNEKLFF.

This sequence joins TRBV5-1 and TRBJ2-7; 7 bases agree with TRBD2. The CDR3 is made up of 15 amino acids. The V gene end was trimmed by 4 bases and the J gene end by 4 bases; junction bases not matched to a gene: 11. Germline V lookup: CDR1 SGHRS, CDR2 YFSETQ. CDR3 region: CASSAEIAGGYEQYF. Written as DNA, the CDR3 is TGCGCCAGCAGCGCGGAGATAGCGGGTGGATACGAGCAGTACTTC. The whole variable domain, filled in from reference TRBV5-1 and TRBJ2-7, reads KAGVTQTPRYLIKTRGQQVTLSCSPISGHRSVSWYQQTPGQGLQFLFEYFSETQRNKGNFPGRFSGRQFSNSRSEMNVSTLELGDSALYLCASSAEIAGGYEQYFGPGTRLTVT.

The chain joins TRBV13 to TRBJ1-1; D not resolved. Germline loops: CDR1 PRHDT, CDR2 FYEKMQ (reference sequence). CDR3 length equals 16 residues. With 10 bases removed from V and 0 bases from J, the gap between germline ends came to 21 bases. Here the CDR3 DNA reads TGTGCCACCTCACGGCGGGCGTCTTCCATGAACACTGAAGCTTTCTTT. Translation: CATSRRASSMNTEAFF. The variable domain in full, completed from reference TRBV13 and TRBJ1-1, reads AAGVIQSPRHLIKEKRETATLKCYPIPRHDTVYWYQQGPGQDPQFLISFYEKMQSDKGSIPDRFSAQQFSDYHSELNMSSLELGDSALYFCATSRRASSMNTEAFFGQGTRLTVV.